These T cell receptor beta chains were read from a single sample in a study of T cell responses to AZD1222 COVID-19 vaccine. Sequencing was performed with immunoSEQ multiplex PCR; in TCRdb, only in-frame clones are kept and a portion is missing. The data hold roughly 120,000 clones, with over 80% observed a single time. Sequences were derived from peripheral blood, sampled on day 0 of AZD1222 vaccination. The origin of the receptors is an adult in good health. The CDR3 runs from the conserved cysteine through the conserved F or W. D genes are given only for firm matches. Only some rows state a clone size, as once, few, many or a class for expanded clones.

clone_size: once
d_call: -
v_call: TRBV13
j_call: TRBJ2-7
cdr3_aa: CASSLDTSYEQYF
cdr3_nt: TGTGCCAGCAGCTTAGACACCTCCTACGAGCAGTACTTC

clone_size: -
d_call: -
v_call: TRBV4-1
j_call: TRBJ1-2
cdr3_aa: CASSQDNTPADYGYTF
cdr3_nt: TGCGCCAGCAGCCAAGATAATACCCCGGCGGACTATGGCTACACCTTC

clone_size: -
d_call: TRBD2
v_call: TRBV7-6
j_call: TRBJ2-7
cdr3_aa: CASSLQSGSGHEQYF
cdr3_nt: TGTGCCAGCAGCTTACAAAGCGGGAGTGGCCACGAGCAGTACTTC

clone_size: -
d_call: TRBD2
v_call: TRBV28
j_call: TRBJ2-5
cdr3_aa: CASSGPTSGGLETQYF
cdr3_nt: TGTGCCAGCAGTGGCCCGACTAGCGGGGGACTAGAGACCCAGTACTTC

clone_size: -
d_call: TRBD1
v_call: TRBV10-3
j_call: TRBJ1-1
cdr3_aa: CAISEPGQASEAFF
cdr3_nt: TGTGCCATCAGTGAGCCAGGACAGGCAAGTGAAGCTTTCTTT

clone_size: -
d_call: -
v_call: TRBV5-1
j_call: TRBJ2-1
cdr3_aa: CASRPTGLHNEQFF
cdr3_nt: TGCGCCAGCAGGCCGACGGGACTTCACAATGAGCAGTTCTTC

clone_size: -
d_call: TRBD1
v_call: TRBV7-6
j_call: TRBJ1-2
cdr3_aa: CASSPGQGARGYTF
cdr3_nt: TGTGCCAGCAGCCCGGGACAGGGGGCGCGCGGCTACACCTTC

clone_size: -
d_call: -
v_call: TRBV28
j_call: TRBJ1-2
cdr3_aa: CASSHFGGRANYGYTF
cdr3_nt: TGTGCCAGCAGTCACTTCGGAGGCCGAGCTAACTATGGCTACACCTTC

clone_size: -
d_call: -
v_call: TRBV2
j_call: TRBJ2-7
cdr3_aa: CASSDSISYEQYF
cdr3_nt: TGTGCCAGCAGTGACAGTATCTCCTACGAGCAGTACTTC

clone_size: once
d_call: TRBD1
v_call: TRBV15
j_call: TRBJ1-4
cdr3_aa: CATQRQGREKLFF
cdr3_nt: TGTGCCACCCAACGACAGGGAAGGGAAAAACTGTTTTTT

clone_size: -
d_call: -
v_call: TRBV5-8
j_call: TRBJ2-7
cdr3_aa: CASSTPQDSYEQYF
cdr3_nt: TGTGCCAGCAGCACCCCACAGGACTCCTACGAGCAGTACTTC

clone_size: -
d_call: TRBD1
v_call: TRBV27
j_call: TRBJ1-2
cdr3_aa: CASSARQGLDYGYTF
cdr3_nt: TGTGCCAGCAGTGCCAGACAGGGCTTAGACTATGGCTACACCTTC

clone_size: -
d_call: -
v_call: TRBV28
j_call: TRBJ2-1
cdr3_aa: CASSRADSYNEQFF
cdr3_nt: TGTGCCAGCAGTCGGGCTGACTCGTACAATGAGCAGTTCTTC

clone_size: -
d_call: -
v_call: TRBV19
j_call: TRBJ1-5
cdr3_aa: CASSSAGVGNQPQHF
cdr3_nt: TGTGCCAGTAGTTCGGCAGGGGTTGGCAATCAGCCCCAGCATTTT

clone_size: -
d_call: TRBD1
v_call: TRBV7-9
j_call: TRBJ1-1
cdr3_aa: CASGQGNTEAFF
cdr3_nt: TGTGCCAGCGGACAGGGGAACACTGAAGCTTTCTTT

clone_size: -
d_call: -
v_call: TRBV7-2
j_call: TRBJ1-1
cdr3_aa: CASSPQLEDEAFF
cdr3_nt: TGTGCCAGCAGCCCCCAGCTAGAGGATGAAGCTTTCTTT

clone_size: -
d_call: -
v_call: TRBV19
j_call: TRBJ1-5
cdr3_aa: CASKDIVNQPQHF
cdr3_nt: TGTGCCAGTAAGGACATTGTTAATCAGCCCCAGCATTTT

clone_size: -
d_call: TRBD1
v_call: TRBV7-2
j_call: TRBJ1-5
cdr3_aa: CASSGYTGQGPYSNQPQHF
cdr3_nt: TGTGCCAGCAGCGGCTACACCGGACAGGGGCCGTATAGCAATCAGCCCCAGCATTTT

clone_size: -
d_call: -
v_call: TRBV5-1
j_call: TRBJ1-1
cdr3_aa: CASSFGGRGNTEAFF
cdr3_nt: TGCGCCAGCAGCTTTGGGGGGCGCGGAAACACTGAAGCTTTCTTT

clone_size: -
d_call: -
v_call: TRBV21-1
j_call: TRBJ2-7
cdr3_aa: CASSKGGTGVYEQYF
cdr3_nt: TGTGCCAGCAGCAAGGGGGGGACTGGGGTCTACGAGCAGTACTTC

clone_size: -
d_call: -
v_call: TRBV3-1/TRBV3-2
j_call: TRBJ1-5
cdr3_aa: CASSQQGHDQPQHF
cdr3_nt: TGTGCCAGCAGCCAACAGGGGCACGATCAGCCCCAGCATTTT

clone_size: -
d_call: -
v_call: TRBV3-1/TRBV3-2
j_call: TRBJ2-7
cdr3_aa: CASSYSYEQYF
cdr3_nt: TGTGCCAGCAGCTACTCCTACGAGCAGTACTTC

clone_size: -
d_call: TRBD2
v_call: TRBV7-9
j_call: TRBJ2-7
cdr3_aa: CASSQGGGDLAYEQYF
cdr3_nt: TGTGCCAGCAGCCAAGGTGGGGGGGACTTAGCCTACGAGCAGTACTTC

clone_size: -
d_call: -
v_call: TRBV27
j_call: TRBJ2-1
cdr3_aa: CASSTPGGRDYNEQFF
cdr3_nt: TGTGCCAGCAGTACGCCGGGGGGCAGGGACTACAATGAGCAGTTCTTC

clone_size: -
d_call: -
v_call: TRBV7-6
j_call: TRBJ2-3
cdr3_aa: CASSFPSLSTDTQYF
cdr3_nt: TGTGCCAGCAGCTTTCCTAGCCTTTCCACAGATACGCAGTATTTT

clone_size: -
d_call: -
v_call: TRBV3-1/TRBV3-2
j_call: TRBJ1-3
cdr3_aa: CASSQGSAGNTIYF
cdr3_nt: TGTGCCAGCAGCCAGGGGAGCGCTGGAAACACCATATATTTT

clone_size: -
d_call: TRBD1
v_call: TRBV28
j_call: TRBJ1-1
cdr3_aa: CASTNRDRVLRTEAFF
cdr3_nt: TGTGCCAGCACGAACCGGGACAGGGTATTACGCACTGAAGCTTTCTTT

clone_size: -
d_call: -
v_call: TRBV19
j_call: TRBJ2-1
cdr3_aa: CASSIDRGTLNEQFF
cdr3_nt: TGTGCCAGTAGTATAGATCGTGGGACCTTGAATGAGCAGTTCTTC

clone_size: -
d_call: TRBD1
v_call: TRBV7-2
j_call: TRBJ2-3
cdr3_aa: CASSLRTGGHGTDTQYF
cdr3_nt: TGTGCCAGCAGCTTAAGGACAGGGGGTCATGGAACAGATACGCAGTATTTT

clone_size: -
d_call: -
v_call: TRBV11-2
j_call: TRBJ2-1
cdr3_aa: CASSFIGNEQFF
cdr3_nt: TGTGCCAGCAGCTTTATTGGTAATGAGCAGTTCTTC

clone_size: -
d_call: -
v_call: TRBV20-1
j_call: TRBJ2-7
cdr3_aa: CSASPSFSYEQYF
cdr3_nt: TGCAGTGCTAGTCCCAGTTTCTCCTACGAGCAGTACTTC

clone_size: -
d_call: TRBD2
v_call: TRBV19
j_call: TRBJ2-7
cdr3_aa: CASSIGLAGAYEQYF
cdr3_nt: TGTGCCAGTAGTATTGGACTAGCGGGTGCCTACGAGCAGTACTTC

clone_size: once
d_call: TRBD1
v_call: TRBV19
j_call: TRBJ1-1
cdr3_aa: CASSILDRGKGNTEAFF
cdr3_nt: TGTGCCAGTAGTATTCTGGACAGGGGGAAGGGGAACACTGAAGCTTTCTTT

clone_size: few
d_call: TRBD1
v_call: TRBV29-1
j_call: TRBJ1-1
cdr3_aa: CSGNRGNTEAFF
cdr3_nt: TGCAGCGGAAACAGGGGGAACACTGAAGCTTTCTTT

clone_size: once
d_call: -
v_call: TRBV7-9
j_call: TRBJ2-7
cdr3_aa: CASSVPGNEQYF
cdr3_nt: TGTGCCAGCAGCGTCCCTGGGAACGAGCAGTACTTC

clone_size: -
d_call: -
v_call: TRBV6-5
j_call: TRBJ2-7
cdr3_aa: CASNRRGWYEQYF
cdr3_nt: TGTGCCAGCAATCGACGGGGGTGGTACGAGCAGTACTTC